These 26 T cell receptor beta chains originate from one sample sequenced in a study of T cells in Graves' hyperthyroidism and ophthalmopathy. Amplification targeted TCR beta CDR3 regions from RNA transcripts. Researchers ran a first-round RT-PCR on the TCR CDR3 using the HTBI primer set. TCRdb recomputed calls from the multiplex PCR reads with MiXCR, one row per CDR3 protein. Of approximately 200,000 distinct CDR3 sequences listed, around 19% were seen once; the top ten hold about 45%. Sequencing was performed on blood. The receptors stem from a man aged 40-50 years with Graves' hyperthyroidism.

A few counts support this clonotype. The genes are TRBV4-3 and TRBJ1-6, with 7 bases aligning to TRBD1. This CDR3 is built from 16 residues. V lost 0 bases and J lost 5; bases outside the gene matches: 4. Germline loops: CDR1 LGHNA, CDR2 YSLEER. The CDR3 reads CASSQEEGANNSPLHF. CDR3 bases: TGCGCCAGCAGCCAAGAGGAGGGGGCGAATAATTCACCCCTCCACTTT.

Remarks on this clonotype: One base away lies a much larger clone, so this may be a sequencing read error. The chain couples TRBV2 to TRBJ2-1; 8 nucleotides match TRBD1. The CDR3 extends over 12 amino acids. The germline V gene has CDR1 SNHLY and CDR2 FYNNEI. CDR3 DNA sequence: TGTGCCAGCAGCGACAGGGGAGGAGAGCAGTGCTTC. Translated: CASSDRGGEQCF.

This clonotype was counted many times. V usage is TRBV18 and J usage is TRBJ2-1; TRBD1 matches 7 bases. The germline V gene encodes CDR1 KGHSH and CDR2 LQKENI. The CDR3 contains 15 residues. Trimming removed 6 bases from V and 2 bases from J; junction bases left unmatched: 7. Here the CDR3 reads CASSTGEYTYNEQFF. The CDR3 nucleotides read TGTGCCAGCTCCACAGGGGAATATACCTACAATGAGCAGTTCTTC.

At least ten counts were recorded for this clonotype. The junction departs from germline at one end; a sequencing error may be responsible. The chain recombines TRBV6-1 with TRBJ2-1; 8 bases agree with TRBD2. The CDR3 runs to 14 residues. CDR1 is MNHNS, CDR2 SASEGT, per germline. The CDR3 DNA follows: TGTGCCAGCAGGGAAGGACTAGCAAGGAATGAGCAGTTCTTC. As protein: CASREGLARNEQFF.

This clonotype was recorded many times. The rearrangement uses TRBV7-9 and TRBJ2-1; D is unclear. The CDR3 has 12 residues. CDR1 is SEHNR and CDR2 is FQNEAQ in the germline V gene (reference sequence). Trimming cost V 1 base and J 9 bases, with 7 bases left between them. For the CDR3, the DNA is TGTGCCAGCAGCTTAGACCTTATTGAGCAGTTCTTC. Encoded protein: CASSLDLIEQFF.

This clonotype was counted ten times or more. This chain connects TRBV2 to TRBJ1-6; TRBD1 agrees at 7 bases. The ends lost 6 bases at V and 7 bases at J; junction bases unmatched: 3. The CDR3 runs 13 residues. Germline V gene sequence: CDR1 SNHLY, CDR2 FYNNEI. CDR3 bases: TGTGCCAGCAGACCGACAGGGAATTCACCCCTCCACTTT. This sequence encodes CASRPTGNSPLHF.

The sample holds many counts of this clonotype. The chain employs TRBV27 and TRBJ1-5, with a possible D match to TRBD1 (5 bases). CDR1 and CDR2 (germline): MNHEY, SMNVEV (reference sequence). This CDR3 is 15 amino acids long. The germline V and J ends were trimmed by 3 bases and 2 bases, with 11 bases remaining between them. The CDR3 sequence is CASSFREIGNQPQHF. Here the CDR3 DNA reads TGTGCCAGCAGTTTCAGGGAGATAGGCAATCAGCCCCAGCATTTT.

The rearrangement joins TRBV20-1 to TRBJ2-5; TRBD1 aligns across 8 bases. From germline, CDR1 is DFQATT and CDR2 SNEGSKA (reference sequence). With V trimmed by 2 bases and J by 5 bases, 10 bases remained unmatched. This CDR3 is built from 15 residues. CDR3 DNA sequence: TGCAGTGCTAGACCGGCAGGGGGCGGGCGGGAGACCCAGTACTTC. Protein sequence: CSARPAGGGRETQYF.

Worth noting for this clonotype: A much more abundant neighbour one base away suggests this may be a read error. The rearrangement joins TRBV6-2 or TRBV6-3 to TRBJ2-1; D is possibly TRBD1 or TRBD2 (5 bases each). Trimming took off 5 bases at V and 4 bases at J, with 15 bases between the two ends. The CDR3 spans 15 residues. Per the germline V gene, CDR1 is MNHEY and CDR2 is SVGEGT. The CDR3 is CASSRDGEGYNEQFF. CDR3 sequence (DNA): TGTGCCAGCAGTCGCGACGGCGAGGGGTACAATGAGCAGTTCTTC.

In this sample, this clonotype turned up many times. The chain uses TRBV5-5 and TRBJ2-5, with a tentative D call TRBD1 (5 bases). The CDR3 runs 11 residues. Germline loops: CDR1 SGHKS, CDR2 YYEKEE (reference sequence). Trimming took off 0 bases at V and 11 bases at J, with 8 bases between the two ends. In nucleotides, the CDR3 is TGTGCCAGCAGCTTGGGGGGCCTTCAGTACTTC. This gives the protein CASSLGGLQYF.

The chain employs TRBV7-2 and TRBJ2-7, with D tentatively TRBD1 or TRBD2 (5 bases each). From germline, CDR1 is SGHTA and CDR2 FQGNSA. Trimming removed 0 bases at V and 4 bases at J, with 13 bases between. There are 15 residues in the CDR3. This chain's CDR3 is CASSLAGARLYEQYF. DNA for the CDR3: TGTGCCAGCAGCTTAGCCGGGGCGCGTTTGTACGAGCAGTACTTC.

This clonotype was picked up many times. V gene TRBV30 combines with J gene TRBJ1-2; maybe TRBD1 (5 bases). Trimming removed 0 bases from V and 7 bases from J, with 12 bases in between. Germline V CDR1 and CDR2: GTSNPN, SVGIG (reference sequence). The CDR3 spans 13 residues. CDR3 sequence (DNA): TGTGCCTGGAGTGTACTCGGGGGAACTGGCTACACCTTC. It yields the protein CAWSVLGGTGYTF.

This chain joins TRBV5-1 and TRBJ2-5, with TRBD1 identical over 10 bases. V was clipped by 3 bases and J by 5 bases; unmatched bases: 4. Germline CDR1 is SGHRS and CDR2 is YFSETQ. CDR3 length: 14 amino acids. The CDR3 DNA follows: TGCGCCAGCAGCTCGGGACAGGGGTCGGAGACCCAGTACTTC. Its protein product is CASSSGQGSETQYF.

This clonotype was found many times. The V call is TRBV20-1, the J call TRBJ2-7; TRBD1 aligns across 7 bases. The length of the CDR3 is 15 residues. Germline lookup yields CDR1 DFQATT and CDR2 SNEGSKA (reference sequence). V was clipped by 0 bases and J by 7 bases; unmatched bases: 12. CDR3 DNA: TGCAGTGCTAGAGATCGTAGACAGGGCGTCCGGGAGCAGTACTTC. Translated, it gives CSARDRRQGVREQYF.

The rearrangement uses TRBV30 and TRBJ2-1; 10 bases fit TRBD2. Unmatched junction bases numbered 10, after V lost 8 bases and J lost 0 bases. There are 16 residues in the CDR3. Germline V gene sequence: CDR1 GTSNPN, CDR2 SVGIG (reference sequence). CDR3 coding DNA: TGTGCCATTTCCGGACTAGCGGAGAGCTCCTACAATGAGCAGTTCTTC. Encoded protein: CAISGLAESSYNEQFF. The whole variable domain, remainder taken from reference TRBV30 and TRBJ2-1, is SQTIHQWPATLVQPVGSPLSLECTVEGTSNPNLYWYRQAAGRGLQLLFYSVGIGQISSEVPQNLSASRPQDRQFILSSKKLLLSDSGFYLCAISGLAESSYNEQFFGPGTRLTVL.

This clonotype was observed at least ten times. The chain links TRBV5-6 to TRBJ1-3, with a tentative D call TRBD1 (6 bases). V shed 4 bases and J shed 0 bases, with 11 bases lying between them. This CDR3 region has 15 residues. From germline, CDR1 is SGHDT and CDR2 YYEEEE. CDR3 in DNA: TGTGCCAGCAGCGTGGGGGCAGACTCTGGAAACACCATATATTTT. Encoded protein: CASSVGADSGNTIYF.

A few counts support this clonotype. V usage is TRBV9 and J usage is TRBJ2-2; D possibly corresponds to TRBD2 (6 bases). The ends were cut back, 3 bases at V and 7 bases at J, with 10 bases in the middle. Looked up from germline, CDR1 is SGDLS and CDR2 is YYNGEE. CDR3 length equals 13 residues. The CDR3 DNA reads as TGTGCCAGCAGCGAGGAGGGCCGCGGGGAGCTGTTTTTT. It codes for CASSEEGRGELFF. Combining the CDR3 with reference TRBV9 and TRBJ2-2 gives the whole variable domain DSGVTQTPKHLITATGQRVTLRCSPRSGDLSVYWYQQSLDQGLQFLIQYYNGEERAKGNILERFSAQQFPDLHSELNLSSLELGDSALYFCASSEEGRGELFFGEGSRLTVL.

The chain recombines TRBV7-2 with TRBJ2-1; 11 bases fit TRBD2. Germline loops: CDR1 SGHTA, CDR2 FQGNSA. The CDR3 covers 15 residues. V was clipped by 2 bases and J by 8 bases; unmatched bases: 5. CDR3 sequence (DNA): TGTGCCAGCAGCTTATTAGCGGGAGGGTATCATGAGCAGTTCTTC. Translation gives CASSLLAGGYHEQFF.

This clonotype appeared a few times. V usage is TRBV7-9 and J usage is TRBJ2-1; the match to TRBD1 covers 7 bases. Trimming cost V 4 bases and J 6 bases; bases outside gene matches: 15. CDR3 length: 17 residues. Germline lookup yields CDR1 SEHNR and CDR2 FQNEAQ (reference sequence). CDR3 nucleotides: TGTGCCAGCAGCTCCCGGGACAGCCAACTTGTGGGCAATGAGCAGTTCTTC. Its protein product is CASSSRDSQLVGNEQFF.

The CDR3 region has the DNA TGTGCCAGTACACTAGACTCCTACAATGAGCAGTTCTTC. It codes for CASTLDSYNEQFF. The chain is built from TRBV19 and TRBJ2-1; a weak D match, TRBD2 (5 bases). Trimming left V 7 bases short and J 0 bases short, with 7 bases between. The CDR3 runs to 13 residues. Germline-derived CDR1 and CDR2 are LNHDA and SQIVND (reference sequence).

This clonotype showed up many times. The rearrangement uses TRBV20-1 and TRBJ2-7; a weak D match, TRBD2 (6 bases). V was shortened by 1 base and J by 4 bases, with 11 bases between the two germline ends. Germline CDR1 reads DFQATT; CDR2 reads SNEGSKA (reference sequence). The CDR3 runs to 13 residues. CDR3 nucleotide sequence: TGCAGTGCTAGAGTGGGGGGAGGTTACGAGCAGTACTTC. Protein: CSARVGGGYEQYF.

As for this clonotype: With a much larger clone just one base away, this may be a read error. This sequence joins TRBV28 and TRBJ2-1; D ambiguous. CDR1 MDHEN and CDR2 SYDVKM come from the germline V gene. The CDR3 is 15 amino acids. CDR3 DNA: TGTGCCAGCAGTCCTGGAGATTCCTCCTACAATGGGCAGTTCTTC. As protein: CASSPGDSSYNGQFF.

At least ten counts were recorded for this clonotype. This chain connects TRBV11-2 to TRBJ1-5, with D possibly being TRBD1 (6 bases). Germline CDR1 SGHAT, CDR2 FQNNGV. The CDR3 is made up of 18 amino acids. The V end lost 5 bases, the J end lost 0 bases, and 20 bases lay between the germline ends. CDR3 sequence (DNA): TGTGCCAGCAGCAACGAGATCGGGCAGGGGAATAGCAATCAGCCCCAGCATTTT. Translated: CASSNEIGQGNSNQPQHF. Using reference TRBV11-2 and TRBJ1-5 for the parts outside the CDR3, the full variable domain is EAGVAQSPRYKIIEKRQSVAFWCNPISGHATLYWYQQILGQGPKLLIQFQNNGVVDDSQLPKDRFSAERLKGVDSTLKIQPAKLEDSAVYLCASSNEIGQGNSNQPQHFGDGTRLSIL.

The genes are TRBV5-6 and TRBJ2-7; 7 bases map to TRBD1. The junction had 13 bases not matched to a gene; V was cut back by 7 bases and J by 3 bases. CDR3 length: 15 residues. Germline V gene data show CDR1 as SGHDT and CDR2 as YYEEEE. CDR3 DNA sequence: TGTGCCAGCCGATGCTCCGGGACAGTTTTCTACGAGCAGTACTTC. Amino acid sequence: CASRCSGTVFYEQYF.

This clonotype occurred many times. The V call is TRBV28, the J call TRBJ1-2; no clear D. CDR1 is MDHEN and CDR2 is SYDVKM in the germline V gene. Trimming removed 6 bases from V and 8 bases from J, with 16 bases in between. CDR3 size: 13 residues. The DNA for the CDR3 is TGTGCCAGCAGAACTCACGACCCCAAGGGCTACACCTTC. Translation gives CASRTHDPKGYTF.

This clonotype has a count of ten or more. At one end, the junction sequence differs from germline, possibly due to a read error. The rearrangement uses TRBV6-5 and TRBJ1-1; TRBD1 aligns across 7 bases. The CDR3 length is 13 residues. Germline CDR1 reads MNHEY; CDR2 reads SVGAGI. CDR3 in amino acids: CASTYDRDTEAFF. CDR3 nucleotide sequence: TGTGCCAGCACTTACGACAGGGACACTGAAGCTTTCTTT.